This TCR beta chain was sequenced in a study of blood T cells in healthy people across ages. Findings and caveats of the study: The study found TCR beta diversity correlated strongly with naive T cell percentage.

Concerning this clonotype: Its target is not known.

The CDR3 sequence is 15 residues long. The junction had 7 bases not matched to a gene; V was cut back by 0 bases and J by 3 bases. Germline-derived CDR1 and CDR2 are DFQATT and SNEGSKA (reference sequence). It was with a sample-barcoded 5' primer and a J-beta primer mix that a second PCR of roughly 7 to 12 cycles was run. MiXCR, applied by TCRdb to the 5' RACE reads, yields one record per CDR3 protein. The sample consists of about 680,000 distinct CDR3 sequences, around 45% of them appearing once. The receptor was derived from an older woman in good health. The chain couples TRBV20-1 to TRBJ1-1; 7 bases line up with TRBD1. Sequenced sample: blood. The CDR3 DNA follows: TGCAGTGCTAGAGAGACAGGGACGGCCCACACTGAAGCTTTCTTT. Its translation is CSARETGTAHTEAFF.